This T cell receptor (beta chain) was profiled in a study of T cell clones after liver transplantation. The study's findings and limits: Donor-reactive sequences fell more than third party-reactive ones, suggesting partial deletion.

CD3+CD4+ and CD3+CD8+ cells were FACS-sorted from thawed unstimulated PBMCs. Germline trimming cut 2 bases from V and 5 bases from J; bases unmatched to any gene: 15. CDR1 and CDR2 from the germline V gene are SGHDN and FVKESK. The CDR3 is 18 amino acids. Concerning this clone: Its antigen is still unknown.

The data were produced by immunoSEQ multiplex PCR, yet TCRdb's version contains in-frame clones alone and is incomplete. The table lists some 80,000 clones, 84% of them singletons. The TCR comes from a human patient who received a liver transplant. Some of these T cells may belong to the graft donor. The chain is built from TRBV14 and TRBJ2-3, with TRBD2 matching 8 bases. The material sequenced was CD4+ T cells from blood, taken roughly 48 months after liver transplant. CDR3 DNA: TGTGCCAGCAGCCAATACATCGGGGGGGCAACGCCGGTAGATACGCAGTATTTT. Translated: CASSQYIGGATPVDTQYF.